The 15 T cell receptor beta chains below all came from one sample that was sequenced in a study of blood T cell repertoires in COVID-19. Profiled with immunoSEQ multiplex PCR; TCRdb holds only in-frame clones, not every one. The repertoire holds some 330,000 clones, with 70% to 90% as singletons. Sequencing was done on a sample of PBMCs or T cells enriched from blood (not recorded which). Source of these receptors: a man younger than 40 who had recovered from COVID-19.

On this clone: Other nucleotide sequences from this sample produce the same CDR3. CDR3 region: CASSRQGNQPQHF. In DNA, the CDR3 is TGTGCCAGTAGTCGCCAGGGAAATCAGCCCCAGCATTTT. The chain joins TRBV19 to TRBJ1-5; D may be TRBD1 (5 bases). CDR1 and CDR2 from the germline V gene are LNHDA and SQIVND (reference sequence). There are 13 residues in the CDR3. Trimming took 5 bases from V and 4 from J, leaving 9 bases between them.

V is TRBV5-6 and J is TRBJ1-5; 7 nucleotides match TRBD1. Trimming at V came to 6 bases and at J to 1 base, leaving 7 bases not matched to a gene. CDR1 and CDR2 (germline): SGHDT, YYEEEE. The CDR3 consists of 15 residues. CDR3 in amino acids: CASTTGVASNQPQHF. The CDR3 DNA sequence: TGTGCCAGCACCACAGGGGTGGCGAGCAATCAGCCCCAGCATTTT. Together with reference TRBV5-6 and TRBJ1-5, the CDR3 gives the full variable domain: DAGVTQSPTHLIKTRGQQVTLRCSPKSGHDTVSWYQQALGQGPQFIFQYYEEEERQRGNFPDRFSGHQFPNYSSELNVNALLLGDSALYLCASTTGVASNQPQHFGDGTRLSIL.

The chain recombines TRBV6-5 with TRBJ2-5; maybe TRBD1 (5 bases). Trimming pared 6 bases from V and 2 bases from J, leaving 13 bases between. Germline loops: CDR1 MNHEY, CDR2 SVGAGI. CDR3 length equals 14 residues. The CDR3 bases are TGTGCCAGCAGGAGCAGACAGCAACAAGAGACCCAGTACTTC. It encodes CASRSRQQQETQYF.

The chain has TRBV30 and TRBJ1-4; 8 positions match TRBD1. Germline CDR1 GTSNPN, CDR2 SVGIG (reference sequence). V was clipped by 0 bases and J by 10 bases; unmatched bases: 7. The CDR3 runs 14 residues. The chain's CDR3 is CAWSVDRGIGKLFF. The CDR3 region has the DNA TGTGCCTGGAGTGTAGACAGGGGAATTGGAAAACTGTTTTTT.

This clone occurred once. The chain couples TRBV4-1 to TRBJ1-3; TRBD1 agrees at 8 bases. This CDR3 comprises 17 residues. The V segment lost 4 bases and the J segment 4 bases; nucleotides outside the gene matches: 12. Germline CDR1 reads MGHRA; CDR2 reads YSYEKL. The CDR3 is CASSPQHGQGGGNTIYF. The CDR3 DNA reads TGCGCCAGCAGCCCCCAGCACGGACAGGGAGGAGGAAACACCATATATTTT.

This clone appeared once. This sequence may be a read error, since a much larger clone differs from it by one base. The rearrangement joins TRBV7-9 to TRBJ1-2; TRBD1 agrees at 8 bases. Germline V lookup: CDR1 SEHNR, CDR2 FQNEAQ (reference sequence). This CDR3 has 13 residues. With V trimmed by 2 bases and J by 4 bases, 0 bases remained unmatched. CDR3 amino acids: CASSLTGGYGYTF. The CDR3 DNA reads as TGTGCCAGCAGCTTAACAGGGGGCTATGGCTACACCTTC. The complete variable domain, with remaining parts taken from reference TRBV7-9 and TRBJ1-2, reads DTGVSQNPRHKITKRGQNVTFRCDPISEHNRLYWYRQTLGQGPEFLTYFQNEAQLEKSRLLSDRFSAERPKGSFSTLEIQRTEQGDSAMYLCASSLTGGYGYTFGSGTRLTVV.

The rearrangement links TRBV6-1 to TRBJ1-1; D is ambiguous. The CDR3 is 13 amino acids. CDR1 is MNHNS and CDR2 is SASEGT in the germline V gene. Trimming took off 1 base at V and 8 bases at J, with 11 bases between the two ends. The CDR3 is CASSEGGVPEAFF. The CDR3 DNA follows: TGTGCCAGCAGTGAAGGGGGAGTCCCCGAAGCTTTCTTT.

The chain joins TRBV6-6 to TRBJ2-5, with 8 bases that match TRBD2. This CDR3 is built from 14 residues. V lost 5 bases and J lost 0; bases outside the gene matches: 2. Germline values: CDR1 MNHNY, CDR2 SVGAGI (reference sequence). CDR3 amino acids: CASSPGGHQETQYF. CDR3 nucleotides: TGTGCCAGCAGTCCGGGAGGGCACCAAGAGACCCAGTACTTC.

This sequence joins TRBV10-1 and TRBJ2-3; D is possibly TRBD2 (6 bases). Looked up from germline, CDR1 is WNHNN and CDR2 is SYGVQD (reference sequence). This CDR3 comprises 14 residues. Trimming removed 6 bases from V and 3 bases from J, with 13 bases in between. The CDR3 is CASRPGLKTDTQYF. The CDR3 region has the DNA TGCGCCAGCAGACCGGGACTGAAGACAGATACGCAGTATTTT.

The rearrangement joins TRBV5-1 to TRBJ2-5, with TRBD2 as a possible D gene (6 bases). The V and J ends lost 2 bases and 5 bases respectively, with 13 bases between them. The germline V gene has CDR1 SGHRS and CDR2 YFSETQ. This CDR3 region has 14 residues. The CDR3 reads CASSFSASGETQYF. The CDR3 nucleotides read TGCGCCAGCAGCTTTAGTGCCAGCGGGGAGACCCAGTACTTC.

The chain combines TRBV27 with TRBJ1-4; D uncertain. Trimming shortened V by 6 bases and J by 2 bases, and 10 bases separated the two germline ends. Per the germline V gene, CDR1 is MNHEY and CDR2 is SMNVEV (reference sequence). The length of the CDR3 is 14 residues. The CDR3 region has the DNA TGTGCCAGCAGCCCACAGTGGACTAATGAAAAACTGTTTTTT. Translating it yields CASSPQWTNEKLFF.

The chain uses TRBV2 and TRBJ1-4, with a possible D match to TRBD1 (5 bases). Germline CDR1 SNHLY, CDR2 FYNNEI. The V and J ends lost 3 bases and 10 bases respectively, with 9 bases between them. The CDR3 runs to 12 residues. The CDR3 loop is CASSEGGVKLFF. The CDR3 DNA is TGTGCCAGCAGTGAGGGGGGAGTAAAACTGTTTTTT.

The chain combines TRBV24-1 with TRBJ2-1, with 7 bases aligning to TRBD2. Germline values: CDR1 KGHDR, CDR2 SFDVKD. CDR3 length: 16 amino acids. V shed 7 bases, J shed 3 bases, and the junction held 11 bases outside the gene matches. The CDR3 nucleotides read TGTGCCACCAGAGCCGAGAGCGGGACTAACTACAATGAGCAGTTCTTC. Its translation: CATRAESGTNYNEQFF.

The chain combines TRBV5-6 with TRBJ1-2; D gene uncertain. Germline lookup yields CDR1 SGHDT and CDR2 YYEEEE. The CDR3 is 11 residues long. V was clipped by 4 bases and J by 4 bases, with 5 bases between them. The CDR3 reads CASSASYGYTF. In nucleotides, the CDR3 is TGTGCCAGCAGCGCGTCCTATGGCTACACCTTC.

Comment on this clone: This sample includes further DNA sequences coding for the same CDR3. J is TRBJ1-1 and V is TRBV12-5; 7 nucleotides match TRBD1. This CDR3 has 16 amino acids. Looked up from germline, CDR1 is LGHNT and CDR2 is FRNRAP. J lost 0 bases, V lost 5 bases, and 9 bases had no gene match. DNA of the CDR3: TGTGCTAGTGGTAAACGACAGGGCAGTTTGAACACTGAAGCTTTCTTT. It codes for CASGKRQGSLNTEAFF.